The rows below give T cell receptor beta chains drawn from one sample of a study of blood T cell repertoires in COVID-19. Assay used: immunoSEQ multiplex PCR; TCRdb lists only in-frame clones, some missing. The profile covers hundreds of thousands of clones, with over 70% appearing a single time and around 6% taken by the ten largest. Specimen: peripheral blood. The receptors here all came from a woman between 45 and 60 years old with COVID-19, enrolled during active disease. Both conserved end residues are part of each CDR3. Each record gives: D gene, CDR3 length, V gene, clone size, J gene, CDR3 protein, CDR3 DNA. A D gene is named only where the DNA matches it firmly. Size is stated for part of the rows, as once, few or many counts, or as a class when the clone is expanded.

>TRBD1|15|TRBV30|-|TRBJ1-3
CAWSDRGHSGNTIYF
TGTGCCTGGAGTGACAGGGGCCACTCTGGAAACACCATATATTTT
>TRBD1|14|TRBV6-1|few|TRBJ1-2
CASSEDRGRGGYTF
TGTGCCAGCAGTGAGGACAGGGGGCGAGGTGGCTACACCTTC
>-|17|TRBV11-3|-|TRBJ2-1
CASSLCRETPRTNEQFF
TGTGCCAGCAGCTTGTGTCGGGAGACCCCTAGAACGAATGAGCAGTTCTTC
>-|14|TRBV5-5|-|TRBJ1-1
CASSFVSTGTEAFF
TGTGCCAGCAGCTTTGTCTCCACGGGCACTGAAGCTTTCTTT
>-|15|TRBV18|-|TRBJ1-5
CASSLRTVSNQPQHF
TGTGCCAGCTCACTTAGGACAGTTAGCAATCAGCCCCAGCATTTT
>TRBD1|15|TRBV10-2|-|TRBJ1-5
CASSFTRTGIQPQHF
TGCGCCAGCAGTTTCACCCGGACAGGGATTCAGCCCCAGCATTTT
>-|17|TRBV4-2|-|TRBJ2-1
CASSQDTGDSSYNEQFF
TGTGCCAGCAGCCAAGACACGGGTGATAGCTCCTACAATGAGCAGTTCTTC
>TRBD2|18|TRBV10-1|few|TRBJ2-1
CASSESGAGGISYNEQFF
TGCGCCAGCAGTGAGTCCGGGGCGGGAGGTATCTCCTACAATGAGCAGTTCTTC
>TRBD1|16|TRBV4-3|-|TRBJ1-5
CASSQVFGTAVKAQHF
TGCGCCAGCAGCCAAGTTTTCGGGACAGCGGTAAAGGCCCAGCATTTT
>TRBD2|14|TRBV11-3|-|TRBJ2-7
CASSSGLAGGEQYF
TGTGCCAGCAGCTCGGGACTAGCGGGAGGCGAGCAGTACTTC
>TRBD1|15|TRBV5-6|-|TRBJ2-7
CASSLAGTGHYEQYF
TGTGCCAGCAGCTTGGCCGGGACAGGGCACTACGAGCAGTACTTC
>TRBD2|16|TRBV7-2|-|TRBJ2-7
CASSFRLAGGPYEQYF
TGTGCCAGCAGCTTCAGGCTAGCGGGAGGGCCCTACGAGCAGTACTTC
>TRBD1|15|TRBV10-3|-|TRBJ1-1
CAISGWDRGRTEAFF
TGTGCCATCAGTGGGTGGGACAGGGGAAGGACTGAAGCTTTCTTT
>TRBD1|15|TRBV5-6|-|TRBJ1-2
CASSQTGTGNYGYTF
TGTGCCAGCAGCCAAACCGGGACAGGGAACTATGGCTACACCTTC
>-|14|TRBV6-6|-|TRBJ1-5
CATQGRNSNQPQHF
TGTGCCACACAGGGAAGGAATAGCAATCAGCCCCAGCATTTT
>TRBD2|14|TRBV2|few|TRBJ2-7
CASWRLADSYEQYF
TGTGCCAGCTGGAGACTAGCGGACTCCTACGAGCAGTACTTC
>TRBD1|15|TRBV27|once|TRBJ1-1
CASSSSDRAKTEAFF
TGTGCCAGCAGTTCCTCGGACAGGGCAAAGACTGAAGCTTTCTTT
>-|18|TRBV10-3|-|TRBJ2-1
CAISGPLLVKGGYNEQFF
TGTGCCATCAGCGGGCCCTTACTAGTGAAGGGGGGGTACAATGAGCAGTTCTTC
>-|13|TRBV6-5|once|TRBJ2-5
CASSYSLQETQYF
TGTGCCAGCAGTTACTCACTGCAAGAGACCCAGTACTTC
>-|16|TRBV6-5|-|TRBJ2-2
CASSYSIQGTAGELFF
TGTGCCAGCAGTTACTCGATACAGGGTACGGCCGGGGAGCTGTTTTTT